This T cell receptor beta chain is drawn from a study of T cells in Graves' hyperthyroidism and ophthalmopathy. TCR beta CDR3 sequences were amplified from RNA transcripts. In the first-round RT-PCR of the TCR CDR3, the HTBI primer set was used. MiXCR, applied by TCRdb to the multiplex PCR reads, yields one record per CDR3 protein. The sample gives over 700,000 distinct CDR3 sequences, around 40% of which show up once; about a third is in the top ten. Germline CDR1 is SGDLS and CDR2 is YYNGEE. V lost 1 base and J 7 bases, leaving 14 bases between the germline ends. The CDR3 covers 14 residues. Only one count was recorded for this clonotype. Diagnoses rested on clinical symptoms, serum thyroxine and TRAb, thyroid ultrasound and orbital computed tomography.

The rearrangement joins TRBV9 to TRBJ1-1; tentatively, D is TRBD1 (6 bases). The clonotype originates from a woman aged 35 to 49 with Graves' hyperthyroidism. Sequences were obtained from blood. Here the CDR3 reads CASSVQGMVGEAFF. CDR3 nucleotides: TGTGCCAGCAGCGTACAGGGGATGGTTGGTGAAGCTTTCTTT.